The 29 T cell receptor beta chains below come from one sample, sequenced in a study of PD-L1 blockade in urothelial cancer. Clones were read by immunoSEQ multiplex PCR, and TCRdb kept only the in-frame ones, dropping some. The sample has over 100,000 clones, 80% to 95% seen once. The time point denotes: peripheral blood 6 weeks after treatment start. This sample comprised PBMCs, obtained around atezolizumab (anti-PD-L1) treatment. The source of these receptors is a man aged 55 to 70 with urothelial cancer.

The CDR3 sequence is CATSRAGTEKNIQYF. The DNA for the CDR3 is TGTGCCACCAGCAGAGCCGGGACAGAAAAAAACATTCAGTACTTC. The chain carries TRBV15 and TRBJ2-4, with 7 bases identical to TRBD1. CDR1 is LNHNV, CDR2 YYDKDF, per germline (reference sequence). The J segment lost 4 bases and the V segment lost 1 base, leaving 4 bases of the junction unmatched. This CDR3 comprises 15 residues.

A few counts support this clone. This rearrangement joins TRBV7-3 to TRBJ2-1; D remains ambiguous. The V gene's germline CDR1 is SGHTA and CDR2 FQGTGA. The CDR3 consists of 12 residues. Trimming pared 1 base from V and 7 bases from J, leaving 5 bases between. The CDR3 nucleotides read TGTGCCAGCAGCTTAAACCGGAATGAGCAGTTCTTC. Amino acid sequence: CASSLNRNEQFF.

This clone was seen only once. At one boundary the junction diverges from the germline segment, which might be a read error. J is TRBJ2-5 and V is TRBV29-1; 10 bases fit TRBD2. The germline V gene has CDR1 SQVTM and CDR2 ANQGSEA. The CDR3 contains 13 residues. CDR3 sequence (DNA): TGCAGCGTCGAAGCTAGCGGGGGAAGGAGCCAGTACTTC. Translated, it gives CSVEASGGRSQYF.

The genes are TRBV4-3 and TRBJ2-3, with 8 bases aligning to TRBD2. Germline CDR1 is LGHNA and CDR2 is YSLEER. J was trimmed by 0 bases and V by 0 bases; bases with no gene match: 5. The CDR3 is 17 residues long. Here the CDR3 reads CASSQDVAGTSTDTQYF. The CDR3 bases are TGCGCCAGCAGCCAAGACGTAGCGGGGACGAGCACAGATACGCAGTATTTT.

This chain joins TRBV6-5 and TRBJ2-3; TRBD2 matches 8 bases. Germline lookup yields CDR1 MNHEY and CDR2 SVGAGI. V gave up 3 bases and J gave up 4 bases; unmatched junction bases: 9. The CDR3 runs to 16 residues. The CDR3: CASSYRVGGASDTQYF. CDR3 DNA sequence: TGTGCCAGCAGTTATCGGGTCGGGGGGGCATCAGATACGCAGTATTTT.

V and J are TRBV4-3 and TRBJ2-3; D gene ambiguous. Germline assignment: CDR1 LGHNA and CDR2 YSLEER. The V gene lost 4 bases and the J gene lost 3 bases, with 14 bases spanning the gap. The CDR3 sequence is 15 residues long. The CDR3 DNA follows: TGCGCCAGCAGCCGGATTCGGCAGGAAACAGATACGCAGTATTTT. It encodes CASSRIRQETDTQYF.

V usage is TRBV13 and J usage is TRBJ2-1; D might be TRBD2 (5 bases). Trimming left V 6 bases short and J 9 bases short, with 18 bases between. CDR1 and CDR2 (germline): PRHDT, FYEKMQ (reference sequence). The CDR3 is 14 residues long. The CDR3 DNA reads TGTGCCAGCAGGCCTCCCGGGGTGCTGAGTGAGCAGTTCTTC. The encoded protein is CASRPPGVLSEQFF.

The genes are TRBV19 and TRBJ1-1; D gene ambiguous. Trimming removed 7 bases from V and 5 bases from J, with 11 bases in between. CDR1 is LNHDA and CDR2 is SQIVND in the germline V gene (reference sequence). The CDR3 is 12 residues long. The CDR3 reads CASNGGYTEAFF. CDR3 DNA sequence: TGTGCCAGTAACGGAGGGTATACTGAAGCTTTCTTT.

CDR3 sequence reads: CAWSAHGLYGYTF. The CDR3 coding sequence is TGTGCCTGGAGTGCCCACGGACTCTATGGCTACACCTTC. The chain links TRBV30 to TRBJ1-2; no reliable D call. This CDR3 contains 13 residues. V was trimmed by 1 base and J by 4 bases, leaving 10 bases between them. The germline V gene has CDR1 GTSNPN and CDR2 SVGIG (reference sequence).

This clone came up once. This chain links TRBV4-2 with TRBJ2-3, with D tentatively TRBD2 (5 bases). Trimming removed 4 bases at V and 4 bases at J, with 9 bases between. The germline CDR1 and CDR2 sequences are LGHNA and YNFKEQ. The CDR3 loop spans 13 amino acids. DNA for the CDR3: TGTGCCAGCAGCCTTGGAGGATCAGATACGCAGTATTTT. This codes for CASSLGGSDTQYF.

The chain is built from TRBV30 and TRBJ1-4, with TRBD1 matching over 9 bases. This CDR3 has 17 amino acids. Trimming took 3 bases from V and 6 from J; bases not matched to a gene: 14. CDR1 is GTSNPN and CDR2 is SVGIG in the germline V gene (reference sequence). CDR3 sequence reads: CAWSPMSPGQGDEKLFF. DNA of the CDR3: TGTGCCTGGAGCCCAATGTCTCCGGGACAGGGCGATGAAAAACTGTTTTTT.

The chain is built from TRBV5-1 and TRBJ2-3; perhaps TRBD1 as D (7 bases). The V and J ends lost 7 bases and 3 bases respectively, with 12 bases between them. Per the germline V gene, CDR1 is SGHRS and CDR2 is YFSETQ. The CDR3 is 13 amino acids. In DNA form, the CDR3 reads TGCGCCAGCCGACAGGGAGGAACAGATACGCAGTATTTT. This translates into CASRQGGTDTQYF.

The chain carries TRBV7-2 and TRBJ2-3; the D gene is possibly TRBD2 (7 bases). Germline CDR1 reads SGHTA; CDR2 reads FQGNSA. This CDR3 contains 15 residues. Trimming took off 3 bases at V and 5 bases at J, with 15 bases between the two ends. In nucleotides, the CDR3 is TGTGCCAGCAGCTTTGGGGGGCTAGCGGAAGATACGCAGTATTTT. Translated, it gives CASSFGGLAEDTQYF.

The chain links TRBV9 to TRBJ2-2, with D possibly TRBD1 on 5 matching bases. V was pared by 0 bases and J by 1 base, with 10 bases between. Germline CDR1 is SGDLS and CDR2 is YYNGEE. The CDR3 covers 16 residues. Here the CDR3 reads CASSVGPGQNTGELFF. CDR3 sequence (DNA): TGTGCCAGCAGCGTAGGCCCAGGGCAGAACACCGGGGAGCTGTTTTTT.

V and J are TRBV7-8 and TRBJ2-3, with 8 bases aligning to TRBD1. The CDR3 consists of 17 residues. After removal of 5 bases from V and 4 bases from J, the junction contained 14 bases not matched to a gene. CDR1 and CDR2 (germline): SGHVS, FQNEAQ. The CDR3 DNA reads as TGTGCCAGCAGCGGGTTAACAGGGGGACCCAGAGCAGATACGCAGTATTTT. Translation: CASSGLTGGPRADTQYF.

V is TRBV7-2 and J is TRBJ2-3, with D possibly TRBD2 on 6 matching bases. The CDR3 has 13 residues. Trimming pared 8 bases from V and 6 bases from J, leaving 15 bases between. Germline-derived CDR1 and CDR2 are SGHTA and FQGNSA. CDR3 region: CASRRLVYDTQYF. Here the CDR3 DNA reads TGTGCCAGCCGCCGACTAGTCTACGATACGCAGTATTTT. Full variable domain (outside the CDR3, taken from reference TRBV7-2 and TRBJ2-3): GAGVSQSPSNKVTEKGKDVELRCDPISGHTALYWYRQSLGQGLEFLIYFQGNSAPDKSGLPSDRFSAERTGGSVSTLTIQRTQQEDSAVYLCASRRLVYDTQYFGPGTRLTVL.

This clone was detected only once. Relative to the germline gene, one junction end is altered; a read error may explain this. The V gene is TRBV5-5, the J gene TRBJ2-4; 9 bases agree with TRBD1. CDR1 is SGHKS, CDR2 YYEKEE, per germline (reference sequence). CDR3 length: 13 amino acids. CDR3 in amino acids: CASSGWGQGGRFF. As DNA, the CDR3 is TGTGCCAGCAGCGGGTGGGGACAGGGTGGGAGGTTCTTC. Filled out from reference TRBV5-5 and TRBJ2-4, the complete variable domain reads DAGVTQSPTHLIKTRGQQVTLRCSPISGHKSVSWYQQVLGQGPQFIFQYYEKEERGRGNFPDRFSARQFPNYSSELNVNALLLGDSALYLCASSGWGQGGRFFGAGTRLSVL.

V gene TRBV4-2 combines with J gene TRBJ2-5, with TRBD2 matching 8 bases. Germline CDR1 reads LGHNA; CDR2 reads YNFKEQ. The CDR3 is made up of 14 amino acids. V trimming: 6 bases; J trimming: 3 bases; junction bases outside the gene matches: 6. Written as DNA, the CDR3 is TGTGCCAGCAGACCTAGCGGGTCGAAAGAGACCCAGTACTTC. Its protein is CASRPSGSKETQYF.

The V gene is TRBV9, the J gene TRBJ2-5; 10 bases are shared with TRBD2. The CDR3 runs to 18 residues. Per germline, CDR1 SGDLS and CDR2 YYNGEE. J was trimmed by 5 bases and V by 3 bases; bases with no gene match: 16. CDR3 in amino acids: CASSGGELAGALWETQYF. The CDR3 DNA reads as TGTGCCAGCAGCGGGGGGGAGCTAGCGGGGGCCCTCTGGGAGACCCAGTACTTC. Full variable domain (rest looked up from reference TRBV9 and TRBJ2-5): DSGVTQTPKHLITATGQRVTLRCSPRSGDLSVYWYQQSLDQGLQFLIQYYNGEERAKGNILERFSAQQFPDLHSELNLSSLELGDSALYFCASSGGELAGALWETQYFGPGTRLLVL.

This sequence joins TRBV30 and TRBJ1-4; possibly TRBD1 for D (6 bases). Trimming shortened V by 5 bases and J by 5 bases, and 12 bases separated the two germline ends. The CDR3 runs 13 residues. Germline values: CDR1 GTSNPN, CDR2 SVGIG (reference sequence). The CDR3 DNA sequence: TGTGCCTGGGCAGGGAGGGGGAATGAAAAACTGTTTTTT. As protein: CAWAGRGNEKLFF.

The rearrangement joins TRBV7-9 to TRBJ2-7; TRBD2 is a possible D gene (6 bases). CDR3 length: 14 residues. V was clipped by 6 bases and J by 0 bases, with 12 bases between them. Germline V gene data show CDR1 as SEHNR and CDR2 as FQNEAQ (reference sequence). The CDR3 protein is CASRGSGSSYEQYF. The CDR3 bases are TGTGCCAGCAGAGGTAGCGGAAGCTCCTACGAGCAGTACTTC.

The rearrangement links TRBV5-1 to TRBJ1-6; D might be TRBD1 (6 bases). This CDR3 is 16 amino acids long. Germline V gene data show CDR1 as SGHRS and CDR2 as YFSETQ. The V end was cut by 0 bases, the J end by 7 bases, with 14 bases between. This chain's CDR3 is CASSLGQVGGNSPLHF. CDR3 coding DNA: TGCGCCAGCAGCTTGGGACAGGTTGGCGGGAATTCACCCCTCCACTTT.

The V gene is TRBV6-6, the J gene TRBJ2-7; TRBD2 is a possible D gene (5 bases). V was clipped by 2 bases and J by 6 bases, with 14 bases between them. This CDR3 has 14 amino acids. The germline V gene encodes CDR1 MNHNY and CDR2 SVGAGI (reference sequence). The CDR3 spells CASSYGSSGSEQYF. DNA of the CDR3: TGTGCCAGCAGTTACGGGAGTAGTGGATCCGAGCAGTACTTC.

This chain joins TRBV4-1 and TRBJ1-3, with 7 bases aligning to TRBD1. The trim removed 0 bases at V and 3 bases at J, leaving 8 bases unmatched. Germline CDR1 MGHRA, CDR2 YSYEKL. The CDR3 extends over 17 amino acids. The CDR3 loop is CASSQDPPTGYGNTIYF. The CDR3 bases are TGCGCCAGCAGCCAAGACCCCCCGACAGGGTATGGAAACACCATATATTTT.

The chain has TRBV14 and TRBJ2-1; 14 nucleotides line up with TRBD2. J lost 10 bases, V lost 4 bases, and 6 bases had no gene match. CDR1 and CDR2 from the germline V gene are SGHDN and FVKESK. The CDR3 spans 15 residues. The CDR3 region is CASSPGLAGVSEQFF. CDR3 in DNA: TGTGCCAGCAGCCCGGGACTAGCGGGAGTTAGCGAGCAGTTCTTC. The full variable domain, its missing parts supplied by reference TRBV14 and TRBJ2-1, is EAGVTQFPSHSVIEKGQTVTLRCDPISGHDNLYWYRRVMGKEIKFLLHFVKESKQDESGMPNNRFLAERTGGTYSTLKVQPAELEDSGVYFCASSPGLAGVSEQFFGPGTRLTVL.

The CDR3 is CSAGDRGRNQPQHF. The CDR3 DNA follows: TGCAGCGCTGGGGACAGGGGGCGCAATCAGCCCCAGCATTTT. This chain links TRBV29-1 with TRBJ1-5, with 12 bases identical to TRBD1. Losses at the gene ends were 7 bases for V and 2 bases for J; bases not matched to a gene: 3. The CDR3 has 14 residues. The germline V gene has CDR1 SQVTM and CDR2 ANQGSEA.

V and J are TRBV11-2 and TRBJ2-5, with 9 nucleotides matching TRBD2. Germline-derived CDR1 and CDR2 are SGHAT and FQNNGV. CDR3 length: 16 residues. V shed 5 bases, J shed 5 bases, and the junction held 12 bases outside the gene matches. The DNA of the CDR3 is TGTGCCAGCAGCCCTATTGCGGGGGGGCATTATGAGACCCAGTACTTC. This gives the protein CASSPIAGGHYETQYF.

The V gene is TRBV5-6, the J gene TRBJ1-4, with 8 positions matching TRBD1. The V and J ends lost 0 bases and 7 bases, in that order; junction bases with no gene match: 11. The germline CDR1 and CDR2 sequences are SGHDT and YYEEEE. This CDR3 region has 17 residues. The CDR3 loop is CASSLGPRQGRFEKLFF. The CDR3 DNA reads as TGTGCCAGCAGCTTGGGTCCCAGACAGGGGAGGTTTGAAAAACTGTTTTTT.

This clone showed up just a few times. CDR3 region: CASSESGGLETQYF. The CDR3 DNA reads TGCGCCAGCAGTGAGTCAGGGGGTCTGGAGACCCAGTACTTC. This chain uses TRBV10-1 with TRBJ2-5; maybe TRBD1 (6 bases). CDR3 length: 14 residues. With 0 bases removed from V and 5 bases from J, the gap between germline ends came to 10 bases. Germline lookup yields CDR1 WNHNN and CDR2 SYGVQD (reference sequence).